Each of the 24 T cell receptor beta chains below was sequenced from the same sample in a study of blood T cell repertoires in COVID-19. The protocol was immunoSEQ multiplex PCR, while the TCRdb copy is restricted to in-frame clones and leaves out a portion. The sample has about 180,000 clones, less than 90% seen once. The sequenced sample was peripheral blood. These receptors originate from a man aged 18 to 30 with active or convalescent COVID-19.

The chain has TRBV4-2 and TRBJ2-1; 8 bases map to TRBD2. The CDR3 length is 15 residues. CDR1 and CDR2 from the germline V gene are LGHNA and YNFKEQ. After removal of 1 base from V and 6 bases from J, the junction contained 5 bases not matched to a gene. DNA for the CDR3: TGTGCCAGCAGCCAAGGACTAGCGCGCGGCAATGAGCAGTTCTTC. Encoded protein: CASSQGLARGNEQFF.

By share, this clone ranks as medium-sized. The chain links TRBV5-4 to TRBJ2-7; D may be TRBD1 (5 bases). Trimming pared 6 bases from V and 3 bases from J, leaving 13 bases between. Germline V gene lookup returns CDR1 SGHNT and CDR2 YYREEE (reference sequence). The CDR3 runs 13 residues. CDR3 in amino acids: CASNLWGYYEQYF. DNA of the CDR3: TGTGCCAGCAATCTTTGGGGCTACTACGAGCAGTACTTC.

This chain's CDR3 is CATSRKTSGDYEQYF. The DNA for the CDR3 is TGTGCCACCAGCAGGAAGACTAGCGGGGACTACGAGCAGTACTTC. The V and J genes are TRBV15 and TRBJ2-7; 11 bases align to TRBD2. The CDR3 covers 15 residues. J lost 3 bases, V lost 3 bases, and 4 bases had no gene match. Germline values: CDR1 LNHNV, CDR2 YYDKDF (reference sequence).

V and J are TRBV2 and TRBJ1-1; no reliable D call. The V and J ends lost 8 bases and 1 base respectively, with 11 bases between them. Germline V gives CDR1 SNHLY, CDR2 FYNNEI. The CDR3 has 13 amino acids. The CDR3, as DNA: TGTGCCAGCCGATGGACTGGGAACACTGAAGCTTTCTTT. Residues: CASRWTGNTEAFF. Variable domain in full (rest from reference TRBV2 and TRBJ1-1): EPEVTQTPSHQVTQMGQEVILRCVPISNHLYFYWYRQILGQKVEFLVSFYNNEISEKSEIFDDQFSVERPDGSNFTLKIRSTKLEDSAMYFCASRWTGNTEAFFGQGTRLTVV.

This chain's CDR3 is CASSMEENNSPLHF. The CDR3 DNA is TGTGCCAGTAGTATGGAGGAGAATAATTCACCCCTCCACTTT. The V gene is TRBV19, the J gene TRBJ1-6; no definite D call. V lost 3 bases and J 5 bases, leaving 8 bases between the germline ends. Germline values: CDR1 LNHDA, CDR2 SQIVND (reference sequence). This CDR3 has 14 residues. The variable domain in full, completed from reference TRBV19 and TRBJ1-6, reads DGGITQSPKYLFRKEGQNVTLSCEQNLNHDAMYWYRQDPGQGLRLIYYSQIVNDFQKGDIAEGYSVSREKKESFPLTVTSAQKNPTAFYLCASSMEENNSPLHFGNGTRLTVT.

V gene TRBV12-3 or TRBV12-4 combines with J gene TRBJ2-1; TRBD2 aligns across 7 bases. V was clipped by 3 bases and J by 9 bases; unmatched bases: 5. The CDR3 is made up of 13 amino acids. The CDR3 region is CASSLPGGTEQFF. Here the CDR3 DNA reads TGTGCCAGCAGTTTGCCCGGGGGGACTGAGCAGTTCTTC.

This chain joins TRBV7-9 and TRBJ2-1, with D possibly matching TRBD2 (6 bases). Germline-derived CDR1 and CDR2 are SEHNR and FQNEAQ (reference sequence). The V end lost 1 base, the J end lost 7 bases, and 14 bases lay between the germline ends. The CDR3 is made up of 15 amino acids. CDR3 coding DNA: TGTGCCAGCAGCTTAGTTTCGGGAGCCCTGAATGAGCAGTTCTTC. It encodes CASSLVSGALNEQFF. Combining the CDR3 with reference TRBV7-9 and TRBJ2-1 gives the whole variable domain DTGVSQNPRHKITKRGQNVTFRCDPISEHNRLYWYRQTLGQGPEFLTYFQNEAQLEKSRLLSDRFSAERPKGSFSTLEIQRTEQGDSAMYLCASSLVSGALNEQFFGPGTRLTVL.

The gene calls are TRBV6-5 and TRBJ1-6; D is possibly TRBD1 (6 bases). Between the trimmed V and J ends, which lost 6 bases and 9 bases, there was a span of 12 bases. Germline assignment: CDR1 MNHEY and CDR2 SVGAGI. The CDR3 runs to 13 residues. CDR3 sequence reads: CASRTGLASPLHF. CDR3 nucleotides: TGTGCCAGCAGAACAGGGCTGGCTTCACCCCTCCACTTT.

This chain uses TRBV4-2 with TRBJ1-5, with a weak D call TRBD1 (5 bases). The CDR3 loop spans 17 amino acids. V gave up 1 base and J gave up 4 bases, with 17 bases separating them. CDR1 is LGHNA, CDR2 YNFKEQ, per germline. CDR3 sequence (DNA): TGTGCCAGCAGCCAAGGGCCTACCGGGTCAGGGAATCAGCCCCAGCATTTT. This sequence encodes CASSQGPTGSGNQPQHF.

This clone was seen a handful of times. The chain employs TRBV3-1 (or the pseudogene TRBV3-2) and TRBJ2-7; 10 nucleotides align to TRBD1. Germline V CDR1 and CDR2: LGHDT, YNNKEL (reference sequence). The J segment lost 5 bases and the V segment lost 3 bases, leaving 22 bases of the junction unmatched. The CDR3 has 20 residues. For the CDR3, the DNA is TGTGCCAGCAGCCAGGGGGAGAGGGACAGGGGAGTTGGGCACTGGAACGAGCAGTACTTC. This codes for CASSQGERDRGVGHWNEQYF.

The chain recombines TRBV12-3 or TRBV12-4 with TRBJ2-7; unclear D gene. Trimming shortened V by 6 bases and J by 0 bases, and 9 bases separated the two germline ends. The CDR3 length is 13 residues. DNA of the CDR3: TGTGCCAGCAGGCGTTCGGGCTCCTACGAGCAGTACTTC. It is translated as CASRRSGSYEQYF.

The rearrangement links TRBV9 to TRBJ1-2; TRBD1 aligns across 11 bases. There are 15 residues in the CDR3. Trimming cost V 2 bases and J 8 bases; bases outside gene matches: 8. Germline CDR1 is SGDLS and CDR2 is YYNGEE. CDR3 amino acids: CASSVRGQGEIGYTF. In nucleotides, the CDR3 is TGTGCCAGCAGCGTGCGGGGACAGGGGGAGATAGGCTACACCTTC.

The DNA of the CDR3 is TGTGCCAGCAGCTTTGGTCTAACCTATAATTCACCCCTCCACTTT. Protein product: CASSFGLTYNSPLHF. The V and J genes are TRBV11-2 and TRBJ1-6; D not certain. V lost 3 bases, J lost 2 bases, and 8 bases lay in between. The CDR3 covers 15 residues. Looked up from germline, CDR1 is SGHAT and CDR2 is FQNNGV.

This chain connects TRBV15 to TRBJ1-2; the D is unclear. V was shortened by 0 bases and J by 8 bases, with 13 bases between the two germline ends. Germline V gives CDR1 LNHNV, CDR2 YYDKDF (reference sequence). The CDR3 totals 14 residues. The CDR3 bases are TGTGCCACCAGCAGAGATCGGGTCGGCGGGGGCTACACCTTC. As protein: CATSRDRVGGGYTF.

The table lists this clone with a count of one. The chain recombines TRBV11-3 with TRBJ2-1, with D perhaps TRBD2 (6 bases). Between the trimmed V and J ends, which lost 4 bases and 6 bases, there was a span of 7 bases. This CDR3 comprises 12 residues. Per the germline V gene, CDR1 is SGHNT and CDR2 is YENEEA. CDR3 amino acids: CASSSLANEQFF. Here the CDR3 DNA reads TGTGCCAGCAGCTCACTAGCCAATGAGCAGTTCTTC.

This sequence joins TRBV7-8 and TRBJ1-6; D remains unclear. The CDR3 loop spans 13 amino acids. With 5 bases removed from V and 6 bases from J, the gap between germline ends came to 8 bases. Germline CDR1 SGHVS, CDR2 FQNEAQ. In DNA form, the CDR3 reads TGTGCCAGCAGCCCCAGGCCTAATTCACCCCTCCACTTT. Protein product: CASSPRPNSPLHF.

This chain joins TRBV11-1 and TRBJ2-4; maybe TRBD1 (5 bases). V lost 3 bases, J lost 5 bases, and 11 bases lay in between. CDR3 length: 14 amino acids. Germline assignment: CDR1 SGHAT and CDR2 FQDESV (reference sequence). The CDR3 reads CASSLPTVQNIQYF. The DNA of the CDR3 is TGTGCCAGCAGCTTGCCGACAGTTCAAAACATTCAGTACTTC. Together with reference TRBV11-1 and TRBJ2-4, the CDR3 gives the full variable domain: EAEVAQSPRYKITEKSQAVAFWCDPISGHATLYWYRQILGQGPELLVQFQDESVVDDSQLPKDRFSAERLKGVDSTLKIQPAELGDSAMYLCASSLPTVQNIQYFGAGTRLSVL.

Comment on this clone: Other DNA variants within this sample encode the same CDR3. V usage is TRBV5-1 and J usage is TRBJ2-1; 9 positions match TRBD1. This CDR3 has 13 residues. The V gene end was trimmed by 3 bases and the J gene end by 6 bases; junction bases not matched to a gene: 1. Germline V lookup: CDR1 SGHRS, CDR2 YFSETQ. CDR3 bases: TGCGCCAGCAGCTGGGGACAGGGCAATGAGCAGTTCTTC. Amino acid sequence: CASSWGQGNEQFF.

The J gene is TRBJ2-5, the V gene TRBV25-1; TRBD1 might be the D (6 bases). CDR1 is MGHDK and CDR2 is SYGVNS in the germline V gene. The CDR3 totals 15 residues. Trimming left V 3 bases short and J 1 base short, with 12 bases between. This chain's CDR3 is CASSDLRDIQETQYF. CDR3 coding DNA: TGTGCCAGCAGTGACCTCCGGGACATCCAAGAGACCCAGTACTTC.

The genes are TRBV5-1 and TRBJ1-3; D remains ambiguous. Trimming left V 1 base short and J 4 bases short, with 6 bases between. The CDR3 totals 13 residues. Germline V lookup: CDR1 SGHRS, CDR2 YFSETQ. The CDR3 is CASSLWEGNTIYF. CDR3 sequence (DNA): TGCGCCAGCAGCTTGTGGGAGGGAAACACCATATATTTT.

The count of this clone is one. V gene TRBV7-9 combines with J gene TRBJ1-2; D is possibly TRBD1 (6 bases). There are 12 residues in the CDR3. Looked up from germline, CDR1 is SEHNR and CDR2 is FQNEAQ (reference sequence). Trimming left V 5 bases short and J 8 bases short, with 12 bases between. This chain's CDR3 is CASSQKGDGYTF. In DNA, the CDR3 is TGTGCCAGCAGCCAAAAGGGGGACGGCTACACCTTC.

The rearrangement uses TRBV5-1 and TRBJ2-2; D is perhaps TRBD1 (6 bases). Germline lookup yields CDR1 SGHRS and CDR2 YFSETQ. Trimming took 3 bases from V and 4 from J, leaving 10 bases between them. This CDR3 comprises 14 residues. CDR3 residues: CASSWQGSTGELFF. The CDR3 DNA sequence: TGCGCCAGCAGCTGGCAGGGGAGCACCGGGGAGCTGTTTTTT. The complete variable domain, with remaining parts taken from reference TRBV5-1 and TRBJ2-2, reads KAGVTQTPRYLIKTRGQQVTLSCSPISGHRSVSWYQQTPGQGLQFLFEYFSETQRNKGNFPGRFSGRQFSNSRSEMNVSTLELGDSALYLCASSWQGSTGELFFGEGSRLTVL.

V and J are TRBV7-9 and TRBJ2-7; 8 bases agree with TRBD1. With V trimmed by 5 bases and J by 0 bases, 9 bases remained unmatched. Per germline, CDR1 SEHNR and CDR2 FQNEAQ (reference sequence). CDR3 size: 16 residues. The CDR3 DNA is TGTGCCAGCAGCCCTAGGGACAGGAACTCCTCCTACGAGCAGTACTTC. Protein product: CASSPRDRNSSYEQYF.

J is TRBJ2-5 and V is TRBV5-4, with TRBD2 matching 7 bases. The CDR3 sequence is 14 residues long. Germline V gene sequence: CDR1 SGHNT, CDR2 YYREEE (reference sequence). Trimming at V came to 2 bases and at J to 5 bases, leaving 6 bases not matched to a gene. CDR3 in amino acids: CASSLVAGAETQYF. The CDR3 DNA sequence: TGTGCCAGCAGCTTAGTGGCGGGAGCCGAGACCCAGTACTTC.